The TCR beta chain described here comes from a study of cytomegalovirus exposure and HLA in healthy donors (dated by TCRdb to between 2016 and 2019). As for the study more broadly: An earlier analysis of fewer than 750 of the donors reported 276 Gb of sequence data and some 110 million unique TCR beta sequences obtained from about 180 million T cells. An early release covering roughly 600 HLA-typed donors comprised 250 to 350 gigabases of sequencing data and 85 million or so unique TCR sequences. Among the approximately 420 genotyped donors, approximately 81% belonged to the genetic ancestry cluster associated with self-reported Caucasian donors. The study aimed to test whether signatures of past pathogen exposure could be identified by cataloging public T cell receptors. The study used immunosequencing to profile the T cell repertoires of 666 subjects and linked those repertoires to cytomegalovirus serostatus. Besides the first cohort of roughly 660 subjects, a separate validation cohort made up of over 100 different subjects was used. To predict cytomegalovirus infection status, the study combined high-throughput TCR immunosequencing, statistical association of individual TCRs with disease status, and machine learning. In a later analysis, previously published TCR beta repertoires from roughly 710 donors were re-analyzed and high-resolution HLA genotyping was added so that TCR occurrence patterns could be studied. In the later analysis, no new phenotypic data were used to find candidate immune exposures; instead, reliance was placed on TCR beta sequences and their occurrence across donors. An earlier analysis of some 600 of the donors applied high-throughput TCR beta sequencing to assess whether each TCR beta V gene segment acted as functional or pseudogenic. Donor age, sex, ethnicity and CMV serostatus were collected together with the repertoire data. In a later genetic analysis, genome-wide SNP genotypes for about 55% of the roughly 670 donors were used, and that subset was treated as a discovery cohort. All discovery cohort repertoires had been generated using a single sequencing platform. Class I and class II HLA loci were covered by the typing at four-digit resolution. The number of donors typed differed by locus, with about 629-630 for A, B, C, DRB1 and DQB1, 522 for DQA1, nearly 610 for DPA1, and some 470 for DPB1. Roughly five DR-DQ haplotypes were handled as single units for association and clustering because linkage in the cohort was strong. On average, roughly 240,000 unique TCR beta nucleotide sequences were sequenced per donor among 350 to 400 genotyped donors of the cohort, with 15% to 20% of those sequences being non-productive.

Worth noting for this clone: The antigen it binds to is not known. Base quality data are lacking; no much larger clone is found one base away.

Broader findings and caveats from the paper: Immune exposure information for the cohort was limited to CMV serostatus. While some public TCRs were present in many individuals, most TCR sequences turned up only very rarely across donors. The study listed approximately 160 TCR beta chains as associated with cytomegalovirus. The presence/absence analyses assumed that sequencing depth was roughly uniform across donors, and that assumption may not be true. A later analysis found that HLA-associated TCR beta chains were more clonally expanded and had lower generation probabilities than equally common non-associated chains. According to a later analysis, parvovirus B19, influenza, CMV and Epstein-Barr virus appeared linked to several top co-occurrence clusters. Broadly in line with IMGT annotations, most TCR beta V segments showed up in productive rearrangements about 90% or about 30% of the time in an earlier analysis of several hundred of the donors. At a false discovery rate of 0.05, a later analysis linked about 17,000 TCR beta sequences to specific HLA alleles. Strong co-occurrence of HLA alleles, especially DR and DQ, made assigning TCR associations to individual alleles difficult. The authors suggested that the approach could potentially be extended to other disease states and immunological phenotypes. In this cohort, only TCR beta chains were sequenced, and detectable features were limited by the absence of alpha or paired-chain data. According to a later analysis, most CMV-associated TCR beta chains appeared to be HLA-restricted, and the HLA associations seemed to be driven largely by CMV exposure. A later genetic analysis reported fewer N-insertions in productive TCRs among donors in an Asian-associated ancestry cluster than the roughly 640-donor mean. The classifier was reported to diagnose cytomegalovirus status with high specificity and sensitivity in both the original cohort and the validation cohort. The 87-base-pair reads could not distinguish some IMGT-functional V segments, including TRBV6-2 and TRBV6-3, so those segments were excluded. A cluster of highly shared sequence variants was judged likely to be a technical artifact of the sequencing pipeline. Because HLA typing was missing for some donors at each locus, association tests included only the typed subset. In vitro tests confirmed that a few of the cytomegalovirus-associated TCR beta chains recognize cytomegalovirus antigens. In a later analysis, the rate of TCR association differed among HLA loci, with DRB1 alleles having the most associated TCRs and HLA-C alleles having the fewest. A further reported finding was that TCR beta sequences accurately predicted the HLA-A and HLA-B alleles for most subjects in the first cohort. A later genetic analysis associated a missense DCLRE1C variant with V-gene and J-gene trimming of TCR beta chains, and an independent cohort replicated the association. Linkage disequilibrium might explain the correlated functional status among segregating V segments, but an unknown experimental factor could not be ruled out. Seventeen rarely observed V segments, including chromosome 9 orphons, were excluded from the earlier analysis of some 590 of the donors because counts were too low.

The cohort comprised 666 healthy bone marrow donors. All cohort members were sampled while nominally healthy, although unrecorded immune exposures were likely present. The donor tested CMV seropositive, placing the donor among the 289 seropositive members of the cohort. Each donor provided a peripheral blood sample, and peripheral blood mononuclear cells were used for TCR beta sequencing. Genomic DNA was extracted from the blood cell samples with the Qiagen DNeasy Blood Extraction Kit. The CDR3 covers 13 residues, taking in both the cysteine and the phenylalanine. Of the read, only the CDR3 DNA is kept; its 39 bases are in frame from base 1. The germline V gene supplies CDR1 MNHEY and CDR2 SVGAGI. V is pruned by 4 bases and J by 12 bases, leaving 5 bases of the junction without a gene match. The library was built by means of the immunoSEQ multiplex PCR assay. For the multiplex PCR, a mixture combining 60 forward primers for TCR Vbeta segments and 13 reverse primers for TCR Jbeta segments was used. Amplification of the CDR3 region of rearranged TCR beta genes was performed with a multiplex PCR assay on genomic DNA. On the Illumina HiSeq System, the amplified TCR beta libraries were sequenced as 87-base-pair reads. The source study handled its data this way. A later analysis tallied around 80 million unique TCR beta chains across the 700 or so repertoires, and some 12 million of those chains were shared by two or more donors. A nearest-neighbor algorithm error-corrected the raw reads and collapsed the reads into unique sequences, merging closely related sequences to remove PCR and sequencing errors. Alignment of CDR3 sequences to IMGT reference sequences was used to assign V, D and J gene segments. For a sequence to be retained, a match of at least six nucleotides to both a V gene segment and a J gene segment was required. A rearrangement counted as productive if the CDR3 had no stop codons and remained in frame with V and J, and every other rearrangement counted as non-productive. Following IMGT convention, CDR3 was defined as the stretch from the second conserved V-encoded cysteine up to the conserved J-encoded phenylalanine. In an earlier analysis of 500 to 650 of the donors, sequences lacking an unambiguous match to a single V gene segment were excluded. In an earlier analysis of approximately 500 of the donors, a V segment was called functional when productive rearrangements were above 56.7%, and segregating when the standard deviation between donors exceeded 5%. To diagnose cytomegalovirus status from the catalog of TCR beta chain sequences, a statistical classification framework was built. In a later analysis, V and J genes were assigned by comparing TCR nucleotide sequences against IMGT/GENE-DB human TR gene sequences. Using the TCRdist pipeline, a later analysis assigned CDR3 sequences along with most-parsimonious VDJ recombination scenarios. In a later analysis, each TCR beta chain was defined by its CDR3 amino acid sequence together with its V-gene family, and reads lacking a unique V-gene family were excluded. A later analysis removed 500 to 650 highly shared, low-generation-probability nucleotide sequences to deal with suspected cross-contamination and a sequencing artifact. In a later analysis, a clonal expansion index was calculated for each public chain from normalized within-repertoire ranks of inferred template counts. In a later analysis, generation probabilities were computed using a VDJ recombination model fitted to out-of-frame rearrangements, and the results were checked against IGoR. Hypergeometric tests were used in a later analysis to score TCR-TCR, TCR-HLA and TCR-CMV co-occurrence, with a repertoire-size bias correction applied to the TCR pairs. False discovery rates were estimated in a later analysis by permuting HLA or CMV assignments 20 times. In a later analysis, co-occurring TCRs were grouped using DBSCAN, with TCRdist sequence similarity added in when clustering inside HLA-allele-positive subsets. Repertoires with fewer than 30,000 or more than 120,000 public chains, plus five repertoires with anomalous nucleotide sharing, were excluded from co-occurrence clustering. TCRdb's version of the immuneACCESS table is confined to in-frame rearrangements and falls short of the full clone set. An unresolved V gene accounts for under half of the shortfall where checked; the remainder is of unknown origin. For V, J and clone size, that table is used; D and trimming come from the DNA. This sample comprises approximately 170,000 clones, roughly four fifths of them detected only once. Of the sample, 4.1% is held by the ten largest clones.

The chain employs TRBV6-5 and TRBJ2-7, and 14 junction bases match TRBD2. The TCR comes from a man aged 50 to 60 in good health and CMV-seropositive. Sequenced input: PBMCs. CDR3 protein: CASSSGTSGGRYF. The nucleotides read TGTGCCAGCAGTTCCGGGACTAGCGGGGGAAGGTACTTC.